What follows are 8 T cell receptor beta chains derived from one specimen sequenced in a study of blood T cell repertoires in COVID-19. Sequencing used immunoSEQ multiplex PCR; TCRdb keeps in-frame clones, though not all of them. This table holds hundreds of thousands of clones, roughly 90% found once. The sequencing sample was made of PBMCs or T cells enriched from blood (not recorded which). These receptors all come from a woman in her thirties or forties who had recovered from COVID-19.

V usage is TRBV28 and J usage is TRBJ1-2, with D unclear. V was pared by 4 bases and J by 0 bases, with 15 bases between. Germline CDR1 is MDHEN and CDR2 is SYDVKM. The CDR3 spans 16 residues. CDR3 nucleotides: TGTGCCAGCAGTTCTGGGGAGAGCTTTCCTAACTATGGCTACACCTTC. Translating it yields CASSSGESFPNYGYTF.

The genes are TRBV21-1 and TRBJ2-5; TRBD2, the D gene given by the table, was not confirmed from the DNA. TRBV21-1 is a recognized pseudogene. The CDR3 sequence is 15 residues long. The CDR3 nucleotides read TGTGCCAGCAGCAACCCTGGGACTTTCCAAGAGACCCAGTACTTC. It is translated as CASSNPGTFQETQYF.

This rearrangement joins TRBV9 to TRBJ2-2, with 9 positions matching TRBD1. Germline assignment: CDR1 SGDLS and CDR2 YYNGEE. V dropped 4 bases and J dropped 3; count of bases not matched to a gene: 4. The CDR3 has 15 amino acids. In DNA, the CDR3 is TGTGCCAGCAGCCCATGGACAGGGGACACCGGGGAGCTGTTTTTT. This codes for CASSPWTGDTGELFF.

This sequence joins TRBV30 and TRBJ2-3; 8 bases fit TRBD2. J lost 0 bases, V lost 2 bases, and 4 bases had no gene match. Germline CDR1 is GTSNPN and CDR2 is SVGIG (reference sequence). This CDR3 comprises 15 residues. In DNA, the CDR3 is TGTGCCTGGAGTATTGCTAGCGGGAGCACAGATACGCAGTATTTT. Translation gives CAWSIASGSTDTQYF.

This rearrangement joins TRBV30 to TRBJ1-6, with D uncertain. CDR1 and CDR2 from the germline V gene are GTSNPN and SVGIG (reference sequence). The CDR3 spans 13 residues. Trimming left V 1 base short and J 6 bases short, with 7 bases between. As DNA, the CDR3 is TGTGCCTGGAGTGACAGTACTAATTCACCCCTCCACTTT. Amino acids: CAWSDSTNSPLHF.

V gene TRBV7-8 combines with J gene TRBJ2-7; TRBD1 matches 9 bases. The CDR3 is 15 amino acids. The germline CDR1 and CDR2 sequences are SGHVS and FQNEAQ. With V trimmed by 3 bases and J by 4 bases, 7 bases remained unmatched. CDR3 DNA sequence: TGTGCCAGCAGCTTCCGACAGGGGGTGGGGTACGAGCAGTACTTC. Protein sequence: CASSFRQGVGYEQYF.

The chain recombines TRBV7-2 with TRBJ2-3, with 12 nucleotides matching TRBD2. The junction had 10 bases not matched to a gene; V was cut back by 4 bases and J by 5 bases. Germline V gene data show CDR1 as SGHTA and CDR2 as FQGNSA. The CDR3 length is 17 residues. CDR3 loop: CASSSPLAGGPLDTQYF. The CDR3 DNA sequence: TGTGCCAGCAGCTCCCCCCTAGCGGGGGGGCCCTTAGATACGCAGTATTTT.

CDR3 DNA sequence: TGTGCCAGCAGCGTAGGGCTAGCGGGAGTTATATTAGAGAATGAGCAGTTCTTC. Amino acid sequence: CASSVGLAGVILENEQFF. The chain uses TRBV9 and TRBJ2-1; 10 nucleotides align to TRBD2. V lost 0 bases to trimming and J lost 7 bases; unmatched junction nucleotides: 13. CDR3 size: 18 residues. The germline V gene encodes CDR1 SGDLS and CDR2 YYNGEE. The whole variable domain, remainder taken from reference TRBV9 and TRBJ2-1, is DSGVTQTPKHLITATGQRVTLRCSPRSGDLSVYWYQQSLDQGLQFLIQYYNGEERAKGNILERFSAQQFPDLHSELNLSSLELGDSALYFCASSVGLAGVILENEQFFGPGTRLTVL.